This T cell receptor beta chain originates from a study of graft-versus-host responses after intestinal transplantation. About the study: The study gave all recipients anti-thymocyte globulin induction, then tacrolimus and steroids for 2 to 3 years. Study results and caveats: The study found high graft-versus-host to host-versus-graft clonal ratios in allografts of patients with graft-donor T cell macrochimerism. Marrow from the recipient contained GvH clones, some of which had appeared first in ileum or blood.

This clone was detected only once. What it binds is not known. The V and J ends lost 6 bases and 4 bases respectively, with 19 bases between them. This CDR3 has 15 residues. Per germline, CDR1 SGHKS and CDR2 YYEKEE (reference sequence). This table comes from immunoSEQ multiplex PCR, and its TCRdb copy is limited to in-frame clones, with some not included. The sample contains about 98,000 clones, roughly four fifths of which appear only once. Sequences were derived from unstimulated CD8+ T cells sorted from spleen or lymph node cells, sampled before intestinal transplant. This sequence originates from a human donor who received an intestinal transplant. The chain uses TRBV5-5 and TRBJ1-2, with no clear D. CDR3 in amino acids: CASTDPELGVYGYTF. The CDR3 DNA follows: TGTGCCAGCACCGATCCTGAACTAGGTGTCTATGGCTACACCTTC. Full variable domain (outside the CDR3, taken from reference TRBV5-5 and TRBJ1-2): DAGVTQSPTHLIKTRGQQVTLRCSPISGHKSVSWYQQVLGQGPQFIFQYYEKEERGRGNFPDRFSARQFPNYSSELNVNALLLGDSALYLCASTDPELGVYGYTFGSGTRLTVV.